The subject of this entry is one TCR beta chain. Per the germline V gene, CDR1 is LNHDA and CDR2 is SQIVND (reference sequence). Trimming left V 7 bases short and J 4 bases short, with 14 bases between. The CDR3 runs to 15 residues. The data belong to a study of blood T cell repertoires in COVID-19. Study background: The samples span acute and convalescent COVID-19 from the United States, Italy and Spain. From T cells, B-cell-depleted T cells, or PBMCs came the material, which was cDNA or gDNA.

In the authors' methods: How many nucleated cells were present was estimated from reference gene primer amplification. Some clones are missing from TCRdb's copy, which holds only in-frame ones; the method was immunoSEQ multiplex PCR. The V and J calls and the clone size are those of that table, but D and trimming were determined from the DNA. Here the sample spans 200,000 to 300,000 clones, over 80% being singletons. The chain carries TRBV19 and TRBJ1-6, with D hard to call. Sequences were obtained from peripheral blood. The TCR originated in a middle-aged woman with acute or convalescent COVID-19. The CDR3 sequence: CASTKKMEYNSPLHF. The CDR3 nucleotides are TGTGCCAGTACCAAGAAAATGGAGTATAATTCACCCCTCCACTTT.